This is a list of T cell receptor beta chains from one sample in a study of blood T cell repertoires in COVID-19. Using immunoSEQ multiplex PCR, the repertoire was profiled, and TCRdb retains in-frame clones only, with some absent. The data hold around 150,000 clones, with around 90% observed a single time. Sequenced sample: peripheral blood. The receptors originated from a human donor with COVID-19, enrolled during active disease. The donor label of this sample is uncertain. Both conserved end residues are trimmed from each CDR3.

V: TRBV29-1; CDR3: SAPGGTSGTDTQY
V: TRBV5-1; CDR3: ASSFSGTGGTDTQY
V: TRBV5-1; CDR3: ASSAGQGEGYT
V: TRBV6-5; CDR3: ASIGGGGTGELF
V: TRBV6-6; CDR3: ASSYRPGYEQY
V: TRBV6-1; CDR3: ASSARRRENTGELF
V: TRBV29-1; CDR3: SVTGQGDRTEAF
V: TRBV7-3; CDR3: ASSLVPGVNEQF
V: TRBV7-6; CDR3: ASSLRAGERGTQY
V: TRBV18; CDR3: ASSPGTGGSNQPQH
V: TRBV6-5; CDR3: ASSYTRGEAF
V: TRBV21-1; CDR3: ASSNKDKEKGSPLH
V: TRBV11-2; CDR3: ASSLVRLGEQY
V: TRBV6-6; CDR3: ASSDPGEGNSPLH
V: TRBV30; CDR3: AWSVDRADTQY
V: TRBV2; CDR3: ASSEARGPQH
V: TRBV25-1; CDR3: ASSRGQGNTEAF
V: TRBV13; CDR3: ASSSVDEKLF
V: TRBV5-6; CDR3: ASSREGEAF
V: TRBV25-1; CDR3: ASSERWGRGNTDTQY
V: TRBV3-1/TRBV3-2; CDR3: ASSLRAGGDQKLF
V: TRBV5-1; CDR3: ASSLAIDGANTGELF
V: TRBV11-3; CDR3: ASTSRWTSGLQETQY
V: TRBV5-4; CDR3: ASSLDRGGNTIY
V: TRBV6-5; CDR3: ASTDSPYEQY
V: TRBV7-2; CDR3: ASSSGIHEQY
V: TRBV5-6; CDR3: ASSLASQREVLEQY
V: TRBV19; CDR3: ASSPGTSGDTQY
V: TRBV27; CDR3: ASRTWEGENTEAF
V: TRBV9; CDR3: ASSPLRGKTTEAF
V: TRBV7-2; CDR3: ASSLGGNLHSGYT
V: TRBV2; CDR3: ASFLRGLAKNIQY
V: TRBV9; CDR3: ASSWGDRANEKLF
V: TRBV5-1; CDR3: ASRSATSNTGELF
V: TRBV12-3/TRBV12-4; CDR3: ASSPRTGGAF
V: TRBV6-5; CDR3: ASTGGAQTQY
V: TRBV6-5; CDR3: ASRAGTGARPLH
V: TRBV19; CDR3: ASSIVRGGDQETQY
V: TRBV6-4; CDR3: ASSAAPGSANEQF
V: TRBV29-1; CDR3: SVEVVANTEAF
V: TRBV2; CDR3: ASSLYRGRTVITEAF